A selection of T cell receptor beta chains follows, all from one sample in a study of blood T cell repertoires in COVID-19. Profiled with immunoSEQ multiplex PCR; TCRdb holds only in-frame clones, not every one. Of approximately 130,000 clones in the sample, roughly 80% were seen once. The sample comprised peripheral blood. These receptors were collected from a human donor in a cohort sampled during active COVID-19. Both conserved end residues are part of each CDR3. The order of the fields is clone size, J gene, D gene, V gene, CDR3 DNA, CDR3 protein. A D gene is named only where the DNA matches it firmly. Part of the rows lack a size; the others show once, few, many or a class for expanded clones.

NA | TRBJ2-4 | NA | TRBV9 | TGTGCCAGCAGCGTAGGCCCTCTGGGGGGCATTCAGTACTTC | CASSVGPLGGIQYF
NA | TRBJ1-1 | TRBD1 | TRBV10-1 | TGCGCCAGCAGGGGACAGCTGAACACTGAAGCTTTCTTT | CASRGQLNTEAFF
NA | TRBJ2-1 | TRBD2 | TRBV2 | TGTGCCAGCTTACCTAGCGGGGCCGGAAGCTCCTACAATGAGCAGTTCTTC | CASLPSGAGSSYNEQFF
NA | TRBJ2-1 | TRBD2 | TRBV6-5 | TGTGCCAGCAGCTTAGCGGGGGTCTCCTACAATGAGCAGTTCTTC | CASSLAGVSYNEQFF
NA | TRBJ1-3 | NA | TRBV19 | TGTGCCAGTAGTCGCGCGGGAAACACCATATATTTT | CASSRAGNTIYF
few | TRBJ2-7 | NA | TRBV6-5 | TGTGCCAGCAGCCAGGGGGGCGGCTACGAGCAGTACTTC | CASSQGGGYEQYF
NA | TRBJ1-4 | TRBD1 | TRBV5-1 | TGCGCCAGCAGCGTACAGGGGCCGCCTAATGAAAAACTGTTTTTT | CASSVQGPPNEKLFF
NA | TRBJ2-3 | NA | TRBV9 | TGTGCCAGCAGCGTAGGTCCCGGAGACCCTAACACAGATACGCAGTATTTT | CASSVGPGDPNTDTQYF
NA | TRBJ1-3 | TRBD1 | TRBV5-6 | TGTGCCAGCAGCCAGGGACAGGCCTTCTCTGGAAACACCATATATTTT | CASSQGQAFSGNTIYF
NA | TRBJ2-5 | NA | TRBV19 | TGTGCCAGTAGTACCCAAGCAGACCTCACTAGCCGGCAAGAGACCCAGTACTTC | CASSTQADLTSRQETQYF
NA | TRBJ1-4 | TRBD1 | TRBV11-2 | TGTGCCAGCAGCCTGGACAGGGGGCGGACTAATGAAAAACTGTTTTTT | CASSLDRGRTNEKLFF
NA | TRBJ2-1 | NA | TRBV7-9 | TGTGCCAGCAGCTTATTAACGGTACAGGGTAACGTGCAGTTCTTC | CASSLLTVQGNVQFF
NA | TRBJ1-3 | NA | TRBV4-2 | TGTGCCAGCAGCCAAGAGGCCTCGGGGGGGTTCTCTGGAAACACCATATATTTT | CASSQEASGGFSGNTIYF
NA | TRBJ1-1 | NA | TRBV6-2/TRBV6-3 | TGTGCCAGCAGTACCTTCAGGGGTGGGGGTACTGAAGCTTTCTTT | CASSTFRGGGTEAFF
NA | TRBJ2-1 | NA | TRBV4-3 | TGCGCCAGCAGCCAAGATGTTGCGAGGGAGCAGTTCTTC | CASSQDVAREQFF
NA | TRBJ2-5 | NA | TRBV9 | TGTGCCAGCAGCGTAGGAAACGGTGCCGTGGAGACCCAGTACTTC | CASSVGNGAVETQYF
NA | TRBJ2-1 | TRBD2 | TRBV7-8 | TGTGCCAGCAGCCATCCGGGACTAGCGGGGGGAAATGAGCAGTTCTTC | CASSHPGLAGGNEQFF
NA | TRBJ1-1 | NA | TRBV6-5 | TGTGCCAGCGCGGTGGGGGGGCGGACTGAAGCTTTCTTT | CASAVGGRTEAFF
NA | TRBJ1-4 | NA | TRBV29-1 | TGCAGCGTCCCCCGTGGGGGGAAAACGAATGAAAAACTGTTTTTT | CSVPRGGKTNEKLFF
medium-sized | TRBJ2-2 | TRBD2 | TRBV7-2 | TGTGCCAGCAGCCCTAGCGGCGGGGGAGCCCTTAACACCGGGGAGCTGTTTTTT | CASSPSGGGALNTGELFF
once | TRBJ2-5 | TRBD1 | TRBV10-3 | TGTGCCATCAGTGAGGGGACAGGGGAGGACCAAGAGACCCAGTACTTC | CAISEGTGEDQETQYF
NA | TRBJ2-5 | NA | TRBV5-1 | TGCGCCAGCAGCTACGTTGACAACGGAGAGACCCAGTACTTC | CASSYVDNGETQYF
NA | TRBJ1-2 | TRBD1 | TRBV12-3/TRBV12-4 | TGTGCCAGCAGCTTACAGGGGAACTATGGCTACACCTTC | CASSLQGNYGYTF
NA | TRBJ2-5 | TRBD2 | TRBV5-1 | TGCGCCAGCAGTCGGGGACTAGCGGGAGAGACCCAGTACTTC | CASSRGLAGETQYF
few | TRBJ2-2 | TRBD1 | TRBV6-5 | TGTGCCAGCAGTTACTGGACAGGGGAGAACACCGGGGAGCTGTTTTTT | CASSYWTGENTGELFF
NA | TRBJ2-2 | NA | TRBV5-1 | TGCGCCAGCAGCCCAAGTGGGGGCCGTGACACCGGGGAGCTGTTTTTT | CASSPSGGRDTGELFF
NA | TRBJ1-2 | NA | TRBV7-2 | TGTGCCAGCAGCTTAGGCGGAGGAGCTTGGGTCTATGGCTACACCTTC | CASSLGGGAWVYGYTF
NA | TRBJ2-6 | TRBD1 | TRBV2 | TGTGCCGGAAGGACAGGGACGTCTGGGGCCAACGTCCTGACTTTC | CAGRTGTSGANVLTF
NA | TRBJ2-1 | TRBD1 | TRBV7-2 | TGTGCCAGCAAGGACAGGGTCTCCTACAATGAGCAGTTCTTC | CASKDRVSYNEQFF
NA | TRBJ1-5 | NA | TRBV19 | TGTGCCAGTAGTGTACTTGGCAATCAGCCCCAGCATTTT | CASSVLGNQPQHF
NA | TRBJ2-1 | TRBD2 | TRBV3-1/TRBV3-2 | TGTGCCAGCAGCCAAGGTCTAGCGGGGGGTTACAATGAGCAGTTCTTC | CASSQGLAGGYNEQFF
NA | TRBJ1-2 | NA | TRBV10-3 | TGTGCCATCAGTGAGTCCAGGGGCCTCTATGGCTACACCTTC | CAISESRGLYGYTF
NA | TRBJ1-1 | TRBD1 | TRBV9 | TGTGCCAGCAGCGTAGTACAGGGGGCTAACACTGAAGCTTTCTTT | CASSVVQGANTEAFF
NA | TRBJ1-5 | NA | TRBV2 | TGTGCCAGCAGTGAAGCATGGGGGGGACAGCCCCAGCATTTT | CASSEAWGGQPQHF
NA | TRBJ2-1 | TRBD2 | TRBV7-8 | TGTGCCAGCAGCTTAGCTTTAGCGGGGGGCTGGCAGTTCTTC | CASSLALAGGWQFF
NA | TRBJ2-3 | TRBD1 | TRBV5-4 | TGTGCCAGCGTGGACAGGGGACGAGATACGCAGTATTTT | CASVDRGRDTQYF
NA | TRBJ1-1 | TRBD1 | TRBV18 | TGTGCCAGCTCACAACCGACGGGACAGGGAACGACTGAAGCTTTCTTT | CASSQPTGQGTTEAFF
NA | TRBJ1-4 | NA | TRBV10-2 | TGCGCCAGCCGGGAGGTGGAAAGGCTGTTTTTT | CASREVERLFF
NA | TRBJ1-1 | TRBD1 | TRBV6-5 | TGTGCCAGCAGGGGACCGGGACAGGTCTCTGAAGCTTTCTTT | CASRGPGQVSEAFF
NA | TRBJ1-1 | NA | TRBV6-5 | TGTGCCAGCGTCGTGGCTTTGAACACTGAAGCTTTCTTT | CASVVALNTEAFF
NA | TRBJ2-5 | NA | TRBV5-1 | TGCGCCAGCAGCCTATTTTTGGTTGAGGGCCAGAAGACCCAGTACTTC | CASSLFLVEGQKTQYF
NA | TRBJ1-3 | TRBD1 | TRBV24-1 | TGTGCCACCAGTGATGGGGACAGCTCTGGAAACACCATATATTTT | CATSDGDSSGNTIYF
NA | TRBJ1-1 | NA | TRBV2 | TGTGCCAGCAGTGACAGGGATGGGAAGGCCACTGAAGCTTTCTTT | CASSDRDGKATEAFF
NA | TRBJ1-2 | NA | TRBV2 | TGTGCCAGCAGTGAAGGGGAGGGATCCCACTATGGCTACACCTTC | CASSEGEGSHYGYTF
NA | TRBJ1-4 | TRBD1 | TRBV4-3 | TGCGCCAGCAGCCAGAGGACACAGGGGTCGGGAACTAATGAAAAACTGTTTTTT | CASSQRTQGSGTNEKLFF
NA | TRBJ1-1 | TRBD1 | TRBV7-8 | TGTGCCAGCAGCTCCAGGACAGGATCGAACACTGAAGCTTTCTTT | CASSSRTGSNTEAFF
once | TRBJ1-6 | NA | TRBV7-9 | TGTGCCAGCAGCCGTAGTTGGGCATCACCCCTCCACTTT | CASSRSWASPLHF
NA | TRBJ1-1 | TRBD1 | TRBV5-1 | TGCGCCAGCAGCTTACAGGGGAACACTGAGGCTTTCTTT | CASSLQGNTEAFF
NA | TRBJ1-3 | NA | TRBV6-1 | TGTGCCAGCAGTGAAGCCCGGAACACCATATATTTT | CASSEARNTIYF
NA | TRBJ2-3 | NA | TRBV7-6 | TGTGCCAGCAGCTCGGGACCACCCGCGCGGGGTACGCAGTATTTT | CASSSGPPARGTQYF
NA | TRBJ2-5 | NA | TRBV21-1 | TGTGCCAGCAGCAAAATCGGATCGGCTAGCGGGAAGCAAGAGACCCAGTACTTC | CASSKIGSASGKQETQYF
NA | TRBJ1-2 | TRBD1 | TRBV6-5 | TGTGCCAGCAGCCCCGGGACAGGGGTTGACTATGGCTACACCTTC | CASSPGTGVDYGYTF
NA | TRBJ2-7 | TRBD1 | TRBV3-1/TRBV3-2 | TGTGCCAGCAGCCAGCTACAGGGGAGAGCCTACGAGCAGTACTTC | CASSQLQGRAYEQYF
once | TRBJ1-1 | NA | TRBV2 | TGTGCCAGCAGTGGACAGTCGAACACTGAAGCTTTCTTT | CASSGQSNTEAFF
NA | TRBJ2-3 | TRBD2 | TRBV3-1/TRBV3-2 | TGTGCCAGCAGCCAACCCGGGACTAGCGGGGGGGCCTCAGATACGCAGTATTTT | CASSQPGTSGGASDTQYF
NA | TRBJ1-5 | TRBD1 | TRBV6-1 | TGTGCCAGCAGTGGGGGGGACAGGGGAAATTTCAATCAGCCCCAGCATTTT | CASSGGDRGNFNQPQHF